The subject of this entry is one TCR beta chain. Its antigen is unknown. Data came from immunoSEQ multiplex PCR; TCRdb stores just in-frame clones and leaves some out. The table records about 16,000 clones, about nine tenths of them present only once. These data belong to a study of lymphopenia after photon versus proton radiotherapy. Regarding the study as a whole: After lymphocyte nadir, photon-treated repertoires showed oligoclonal expansion, especially CD8+ Temra. Photon-treated patients lost naive T cells and TCR diversity; proton-treated stayed stable. Only patients who died were analyzed for survival; proton advantage is unproven. A bigger post-nadir fall in TCR diversity correlated inversely with survival time in deceased patients.

This CDR3 has 13 residues. In germline, CDR1 is SGHNT, CDR2 YYREEE (reference sequence). V lost 2 bases and J lost 9, with 12 bases in between. The TCR comes from a man aged 65 to 79 with pancreatic cancer. The sample was peripheral blood, taken from a patient treated with proton-based radiotherapy. The chain has TRBV5-4 and TRBJ1-5; no definite D call. The CDR3 bases are TGTGCCAGCAGCTTAAGTACGGGAGGGCCCCAGCATTTT. Translated: CASSLSTGGPQHF.